This is a list of T cell receptor beta chains from one sample in a study of T cell repertoires in cytomegalovirus infection. TCRdb reprocessed the reads via MiXCR and lists one record per CDR3 protein. This table has under 150,000 distinct CDR3 sequences, about 10% appearing once. Specimen: PBMCs. The receptors were gathered from a human donor in good health (CMV status not recorded). Some clones in this sample may be carry-over from other donors' samples. Each CDR3 is given with its conserved first and last residue. A D gene is named only where the DNA matches it firmly. Clone size appears in some rows only: once, few, many, or a class for an expanded clone.

clone size	V gene	D gene	J gene	CDR3 DNA	CDR3 protein
many	TRBV7-6	NA	TRBJ2-7	TGTGCCAGCAGCTTAGGGGGGGCGGGCTACGAGCAGTACTTC	CASSLGGAGYEQYF
NA	TRBV20-1	NA	TRBJ1-5	TGCAGTGCAGCCGGCAGTTTCAATCAGCCCCAGCATTTT	CSAAGSFNQPQHF
NA	TRBV20-1	TRBD2	TRBJ2-1	TGCAGTGCCGCTACTCTTAGCGGGGACCGCTCCTACAATGAGCAGTTCTTC	CSAATLSGDRSYNEQFF
few	TRBV20-1	NA	TRBJ1-5	TGCAGTGCTAGAGAGATTGAGGGGACGAGGCCCCAGCATTTT	CSAREIEGTRPQHF
many	TRBV7-6	NA	TRBJ1-6	TGTGCCAGCAGCTTAGAAACGGGGTTCTATAATTCACCCCTCCACTTT	CASSLETGFYNSPLHF
many	TRBV5-5	TRBD1	TRBJ2-2	TGTGCCAGCAGGGGACAGGGGGCTTCCGGGGAGCTGTTTTTT	CASRGQGASGELFF
NA	TRBV19	NA	TRBJ1-2	TGTGCCAGTAGCTTCGGGACTGAAAATGGCTACACCTTC	CASSFGTENGYTF
NA	TRBV28	NA	TRBJ1-1	TGTGCCAGCAGACCCGGGACGAAGAACACTGAAGCTTTCTTT	CASRPGTKNTEAFF
NA	TRBV28	NA	TRBJ2-7	TGTGCCAGCAGTAGACCGGGTGGGAACAGGCCCCGCGAGCAGTACTTC	CASSRPGGNRPREQYF
many	TRBV7-2	TRBD2	TRBJ2-3	TGTGCCAGCACCACTAGCGGGAGAGGCACAGATACGCAGTATTTT	CASTTSGRGTDTQYF
many	TRBV4-1	TRBD1	TRBJ1-2	TGCGCCAGCAGCCCACCGGACAGGGCGCATGGCTACACCTTC	CASSPPDRAHGYTF
many	TRBV28	NA	TRBJ1-1	TGTGCCAGCAGTTACGGGGCAATGAACACTGAAGCTTTCTTT	CASSYGAMNTEAFF
NA	TRBV29-1	NA	TRBJ2-1	TGCAGCGCTGCGGGGTTGCGGGGAAATGAGCAGTTCTTC	CSAAGLRGNEQFF
NA	TRBV2	NA	TRBJ2-1	TGTGCCAGCAGTGAACAGGGGTTGGGTGCTGAGCAGTTCTTC	CASSEQGLGAEQFF